The TCR beta chain under discussion was sequenced for a study of shared T cell receptors in the human thymus. Using immunoSEQ multiplex PCR, the repertoire was profiled, and TCRdb retains in-frame clones only, with some absent. Of 630,000 or so clones in the sample, about 89% are singletons; the top ten hold 0.0094%. This CDR3 has 17 amino acids. Germline V gene data show CDR1 as SGHDN and CDR2 as FVKESK. With 4 bases removed from V and 2 bases from J, the gap between germline ends came to 18 bases. A further study also used this sample, focusing on human thymus T cells. That work states: During corrective heart surgery, resections were taken, and the thymus tissue came from them.

The clonotype originates from a boy under two years old with a congenital heart defect. This chain connects TRBV14 to TRBJ2-1; D perhaps matches TRBD2 (6 bases). The sequenced sample was thymocytes. Here the CDR3 reads CASSRILAPSPYNEQFF. The CDR3 DNA sequence: TGTGCCAGCAGCCGTATACTAGCCCCCAGTCCCTACAATGAGCAGTTCTTC.